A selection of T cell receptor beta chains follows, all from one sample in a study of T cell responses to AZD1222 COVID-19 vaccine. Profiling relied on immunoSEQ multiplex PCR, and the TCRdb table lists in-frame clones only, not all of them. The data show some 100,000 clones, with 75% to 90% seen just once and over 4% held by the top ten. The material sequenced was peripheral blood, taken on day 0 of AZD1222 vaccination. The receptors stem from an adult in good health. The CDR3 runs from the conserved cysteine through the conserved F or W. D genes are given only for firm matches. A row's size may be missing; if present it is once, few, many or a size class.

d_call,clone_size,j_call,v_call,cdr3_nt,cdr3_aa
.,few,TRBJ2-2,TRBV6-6,TGTGCCAGCAGTAGATTAGGGCAGGGAGTCCGGGCCGGGGAGCTGTTTTTT,CASSRLGQGVRAGELFF
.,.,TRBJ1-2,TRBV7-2,TGTGCCAGCAGCTTAGTAGGTGCTCCGGGGAGCTATGGCTACACCTTC,CASSLVGAPGSYGYTF
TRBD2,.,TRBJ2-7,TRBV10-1,TGCGCCAGCAGTGACCCGGGACTAGCGGACGACTACGAGCAGTACTTC,CASSDPGLADDYEQYF
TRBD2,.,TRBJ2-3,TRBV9,TGTGCCAGCAGCGTAGCTGGGAGGAGCGGGAGTAACACAGATACGCAGTATTTT,CASSVAGRSGSNTDTQYF
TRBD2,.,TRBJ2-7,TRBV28,TGTGCCAGCAAGCTATCGGGACTAGCGGGAGTCGAGCAGTACTTC,CASKLSGLAGVEQYF
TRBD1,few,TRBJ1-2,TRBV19,TGTGCCAGTAGTTCCGCAGGGGGCAGCTATGGCTACACCTTC,CASSSAGGSYGYTF
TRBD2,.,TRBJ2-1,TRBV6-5,TGTGCCAGCACATCCACGGGGGGGAATGAGCAGTTCTTC,CASTSTGGNEQFF
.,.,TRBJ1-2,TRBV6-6,TGTGCCAGCGTACAGGGTCTCTCTACTAACTATGGCTACACCTTC,CASVQGLSTNYGYTF
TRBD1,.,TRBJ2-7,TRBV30,TGTGCCTGGAGTCCCGGGACAGATTCTACCTACGAGCAGTACTTC,CAWSPGTDSTYEQYF
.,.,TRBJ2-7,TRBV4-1,TGCGCCAGCAGCCGGGGGACAGCGGGCCTTTACGAGCAGTACTTC,CASSRGTAGLYEQYF
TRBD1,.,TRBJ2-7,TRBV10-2,TGCGCCGCCACGGGACAGAACTACGAGCAGTACTTC,CAATGQNYEQYF
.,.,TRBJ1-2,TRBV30,TGTGCCTGGAGTGTACGAGGGGGCTATGGCTACACCTTC,CAWSVRGGYGYTF
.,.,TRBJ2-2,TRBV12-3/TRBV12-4,TGTGCCAGCAGCAAACTACGGGGGGAGCTGTTTTTT,CASSKLRGELFF
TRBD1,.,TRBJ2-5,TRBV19,TGTGCCAGTAGCCGGACCGGGACAGGGATCAGAGAGACCCAGTACTTC,CASSRTGTGIRETQYF
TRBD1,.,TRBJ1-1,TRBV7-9,TGTGCCAGCAGCTTTACAGGGGTTCGGACTGAAGCTTTCTTT,CASSFTGVRTEAFF
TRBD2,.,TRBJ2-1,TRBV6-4,TGTGCCAGCAGTGTGTCTAGCGGGGGGCCTCACCGAGAGCAGTTCTTC,CASSVSSGGPHREQFF
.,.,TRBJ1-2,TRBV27,TGTGCCAGCAGTTTAAGTAGTTTCTCCTATGGCTACACCTTC,CASSLSSFSYGYTF
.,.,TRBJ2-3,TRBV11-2,TGTGCCAGCAGCTTGGGCAGATACACAGATACGCAGTATTTT,CASSLGRYTDTQYF
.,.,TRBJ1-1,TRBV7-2,TGTGCCAGCAGCTCTGCGGTCCTGTCAGGAGCTTTCTTT,CASSSAVLSGAFF
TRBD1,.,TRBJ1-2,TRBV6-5,TGTGCCAGCAGAGGACAGGGGGCGCCTGGCTACACCTTC,CASRGQGAPGYTF
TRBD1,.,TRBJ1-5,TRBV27,TGTGCCAGCAGCCAACAGGGGAATCAGCCCCAGCATTTT,CASSQQGNQPQHF
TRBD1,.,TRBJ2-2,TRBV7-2,TGTGCCAGCAGGATTCTAGTGGGGACAGGGGTTTCCGGGGAGCTGTTTTTT,CASRILVGTGVSGELFF
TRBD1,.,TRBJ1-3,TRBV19,TGTGCCACTCGACAGGGAACTATCTCTGGAAACACCATATATTTT,CATRQGTISGNTIYF
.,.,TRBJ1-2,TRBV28,TGTGCCAGCAGTTTAAGGTCCTATGGCTACACCTTC,CASSLRSYGYTF
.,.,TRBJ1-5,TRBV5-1,TGCGCCAGCAGCCCGGGGGACGGAGGCAATCAGCCCCAGCATTTT,CASSPGDGGNQPQHF
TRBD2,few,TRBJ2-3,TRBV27,TGTGCCAGCAGTTCTAGCGGGGGTCTAAAGACGCAGTATTTT,CASSSSGGLKTQYF
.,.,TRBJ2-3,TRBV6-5,TGTGCCAGCCAGGGGGGCCGCGAGGATACGCAGTATTTT,CASQGGREDTQYF
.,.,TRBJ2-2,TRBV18,TGTGCCAGCTCCCAGGAGGCAATCAACTCGAACACCGGGGAGCTGTTTTTT,CASSQEAINSNTGELFF
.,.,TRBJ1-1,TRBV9,TGTGCCAGCAGCGTCCCCCCAGACAGGATAACGACTGAAGCTTTCTTT,CASSVPPDRITTEAFF
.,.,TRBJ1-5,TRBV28,TGTGCCAGCAGTTCCCTGGGCAATCAGCCCCAGCATTTT,CASSSLGNQPQHF
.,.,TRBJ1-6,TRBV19,TGTGCCAGTAGTCTCAGGGTCTCCTATAATTCACCCCTCCACTTT,CASSLRVSYNSPLHF
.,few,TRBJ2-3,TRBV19,TGTGCCAGTAGTATTCAGTCCGGGCCGACCACAGATACGCAGTATTTT,CASSIQSGPTTDTQYF
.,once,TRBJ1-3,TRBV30,TGTGCCTGGAGTGGACGGCGGTCTGGTTACACCATATATTTT,CAWSGRRSGYTIYF